This TCR beta chain originates from a study of T cells in women clearing cervical HPV infection. Comment on this clone: The antigen is undetermined. From the germline J gene comes the end of the CDR3, since the read stops 3 residues before it.

HPV was found by MY09/MY11 PCR and dot-blot genotyping. Measured with immunoSEQ multiplex PCR; TCRdb has only the in-frame clones, and not every one. The table counts about 30,000 clones; 7.8% lies in the top ten. The CDR3 runs to 15 residues. Germline V gene sequence: CDR1 DFQATT, CDR2 SNEGSKA (reference sequence). After removal of 1 base from V and 1 base from J, the junction contained 4 bases not matched to a gene. General study points: CIN3+ cases had significantly higher TCR richness than controls; evenness did not differ.

Source material: blood buffy coat. The clonotype was recovered from a woman between 18 and 70 years old with a cervical HPV16 infection that either progressed to CIN3+ or cleared (not recorded which). The rearrangement joins TRBV20-1 to TRBJ2-5; 9 positions match TRBD2. CDR3 sequence: CSARGTSVTQETQYF. CDR3 DNA (partial): TGCAGTGCTAGAGGGACTAGCGTCACCCAAGAGACC.